The 15 T cell receptor beta chains below come from one sample, sequenced in a study of blood T cells in healthy people across ages. PCR was performed a second time for about 6 to 11 cycles using a sample-barcoded 5' primer and a J-beta primer mix. TCRdb used MiXCR to reprocess the 5' RACE reads, holding one entry per CDR3 protein. The data show hundreds of thousands of distinct CDR3 sequences, roughly 25% seen once. The same specimen was also included in a second study, on T cells of mothers and their children.

Sequenced input: blood. The receptors here all came from a boy aged 5-17 years in good health.

Points on this clonotype: The germline gene is not matched at one end of the junction; a read error may be the cause. The chain uses TRBV12-3 or TRBV12-4 and TRBJ2-3; possibly TRBD2 for D (6 bases). This CDR3 region has 13 residues. The CDR3: CASGLREVDTQYF. The CDR3, as DNA: TGTGCCAGCGGTTTAAGGGAGGTGGATACGCAGTATTTT.

This rearrangement joins TRBV27 to TRBJ2-7; D not resolved. The V and J ends lost 2 bases and 4 bases respectively, with 12 bases between them. The CDR3 covers 14 residues. Germline CDR1 and CDR2: MNHEY and SMNVEV (reference sequence). CDR3 nucleotides: TGTGCCAGCAGTTTACGATCGTCCGGGTACGAGCAGTACTTC. Encoded protein: CASSLRSSGYEQYF.

This clonotype turned up a few times. This chain uses TRBV12-5 with TRBJ1-5; D gene unclear. The V gene lost 3 bases and the J gene lost 6 bases, with 9 bases spanning the gap. There are 13 residues in the CDR3. CDR1 LGHNT and CDR2 FRNRAP come from the germline V gene. The CDR3 DNA reads as TGTGCTAGTGGTTTCCCGGGCGGTCAGCCCCAGCATTTT. Translation gives CASGFPGGQPQHF.

The rearrangement links TRBV29-1 to TRBJ2-5, with 10 bases fitting TRBD1. The CDR3 covers 14 residues. With V trimmed by 3 bases and J by 4 bases, 5 bases remained unmatched. Germline CDR1 and CDR2: SQVTM and ANQGSEA. The CDR3 is CSVEGDRGRETQYF. CDR3 sequence (DNA): TGCAGCGTTGAGGGGGACAGGGGAAGAGAGACCCAGTACTTC.

The chain is built from TRBV4-2 and TRBJ2-5, with 8 bases lining up with TRBD2. Near its end, the DNA agrees better with TRBJ2-1, so the J call may be wrong. CDR1 is LGHNA and CDR2 is YNFKEQ in the germline V gene. The CDR3 is 18 amino acids. The CDR3 DNA is TGTGCCAGCAGCCAATATTTTGCCGGGACTAGTGGATACAATGAGCAGTTCTTC. Protein sequence: CASSQYFAGTSGYNEQFF.

This chain uses TRBV6-6 with TRBJ2-5; D call uncertain. CDR1 is MNHNY and CDR2 is SVGAGI in the germline V gene (reference sequence). V was pared by 1 base and J by 5 bases, with 17 bases between. The CDR3 extends over 16 amino acids. The CDR3: CASSYWEALPRETQYF. In DNA, the CDR3 is TGTGCCAGCAGTTACTGGGAAGCACTGCCTCGGGAGACCCAGTACTTC.

V gene TRBV19 combines with J gene TRBJ2-1, with D perhaps being TRBD1 or TRBD2 (5 bases each). The V gene's germline CDR1 is LNHDA and CDR2 SQIVND (reference sequence). The ends were cut back, 2 bases at V and 4 bases at J, with 12 bases in the middle. The CDR3 is 15 amino acids. CDR3 in DNA: TGTGCCAGTAGTATATCTGGGGGTTATTACAATGAGCAGTTCTTC. It codes for CASSISGGYYNEQFF.

This clonotype appeared a few times. The chain has TRBV11-2 and TRBJ2-5; 10 nucleotides line up with TRBD1. The CDR3 consists of 15 residues. V shed 6 bases and J 4 bases; nucleotides not matched to a gene: 8. In germline, CDR1 is SGHAT, CDR2 FQNNGV. CDR3 in amino acids: CASSFLRDRGETQYF. CDR3 DNA sequence: TGTGCCAGCAGTTTCCTCCGGGACAGGGGAGAGACCCAGTACTTC.

This clonotype was seen once. A much larger clone is a single base away; this may be a read error. CDR3 in amino acids: CASSWGQDTEAFF. In nucleotides, the CDR3 is TGCGCCAGCAGCTGGGGACAGGACACTGAAGCTTTCTTT. The chain joins TRBV5-1 to TRBJ1-1, with 8 bases identical to TRBD1. The junction had 1 base not matched to a gene; V was cut back by 3 bases and J by 3 bases. CDR1 is SGHRS and CDR2 is YFSETQ in the germline V gene. This CDR3 has 13 amino acids.

The V gene is TRBV7-2, the J gene TRBJ2-4; D perhaps matches TRBD2 (6 bases). With 1 base removed from V and 9 bases from J, the gap between germline ends came to 19 bases. Germline V gene sequence: CDR1 SGHTA, CDR2 FQGNSA. The CDR3 has 16 amino acids. CDR3 in DNA: TGTGCCAGCAGCTTAGAGGAGGGCCTCGCGGGCAGCATTCAGTACTTC. Translated: CASSLEEGLAGSIQYF. The variable domain in full, completed from reference TRBV7-2 and TRBJ2-4, reads GAGVSQSPSNKVTEKGKDVELRCDPISGHTALYWYRQSLGQGLEFLIYFQGNSAPDKSGLPSDRFSAERTGGSVSTLTIQRTQQEDSAVYLCASSLEEGLAGSIQYFGAGTRLSVL.

This clonotype was observed a few times. The chain is built from TRBV4-3 and TRBJ1-1, with 9 bases matching TRBD1. Germline loops: CDR1 LGHNA, CDR2 YSLEER. V lost 0 bases and J lost 5; bases outside the gene matches: 4. The CDR3 totals 15 residues. The CDR3 nucleotides are TGCGCCAGCAGCCAAGATCCGGACAGGGGAACTGAAGCTTTCTTT. This translates into CASSQDPDRGTEAFF.

This clonotype turned up a few times. CDR3 residues: CASRRRTEAFF. In DNA, the CDR3 is TGTGCCAGCAGAAGGAGGACTGAAGCTTTCTTT. The chain carries TRBV6-1 and TRBJ1-1; D not resolved. CDR1 and CDR2 from the germline V gene are MNHNS and SASEGT. This CDR3 comprises 11 residues. Deletions cut 6 bases from V and 5 bases from J, with 7 bases between.

The rearrangement links TRBV5-1 to TRBJ2-5; D ambiguous. V gave up 0 bases and J gave up 5 bases, with 11 bases separating them. This CDR3 has 14 residues. Germline CDR1 is SGHRS and CDR2 is YFSETQ. The CDR3 loop reads CASSLARVDETQYF. The CDR3 bases are TGCGCCAGCAGCTTGGCCAGAGTGGATGAGACCCAGTACTTC.

As concerns this clonotype: A read error may account for a junction end that differs from germline. This CDR3 is CASSERDGTQHF. The CDR3 DNA is TGTGCCAGCAGCGAAAGGGATGGGACCCAGCACTTC. The rearrangement links TRBV2 to TRBJ2-5; tentatively, D is TRBD1 or TRBD2 (5 bases each). CDR3 length: 12 amino acids. Germline V lookup: CDR1 SNHLY, CDR2 FYNNEI.

This clonotype was found a few times. This sequence joins TRBV9 and TRBJ2-2, with D perhaps TRBD2 (6 bases). V was clipped by 4 bases and J by 7 bases, with 11 bases between them. CDR1 is SGDLS and CDR2 is YYNGEE in the germline V gene. The CDR3 runs 13 residues. For the CDR3, the DNA is TGTGCCAGCAGCTACGACGGGGGCGGGGAGCTGTTTTTT. It codes for CASSYDGGGELFF.